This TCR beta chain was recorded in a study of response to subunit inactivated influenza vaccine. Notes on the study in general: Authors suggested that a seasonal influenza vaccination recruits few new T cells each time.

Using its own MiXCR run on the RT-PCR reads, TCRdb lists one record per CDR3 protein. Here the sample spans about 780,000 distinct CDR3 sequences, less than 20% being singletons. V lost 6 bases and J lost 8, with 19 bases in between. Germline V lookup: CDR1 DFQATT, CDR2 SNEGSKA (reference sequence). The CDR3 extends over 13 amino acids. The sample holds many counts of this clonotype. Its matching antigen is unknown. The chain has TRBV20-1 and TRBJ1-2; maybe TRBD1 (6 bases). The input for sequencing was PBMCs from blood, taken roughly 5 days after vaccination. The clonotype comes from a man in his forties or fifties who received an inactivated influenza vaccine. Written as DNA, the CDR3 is TGCAGTGCCAGTGGGGGCCCGGAGGAAGGCTACACCTTC. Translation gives CSASGGPEEGYTF.